This entry is about one T cell receptor (beta chain). Germline loops: CDR1 SGDLS, CDR2 YYNGEE. The V end lost 4 bases, the J end lost 5 bases, and 13 bases lay between the germline ends. The CDR3 length is 13 residues. This sample stems from a study of graft-versus-host responses after intestinal transplantation. Here immunoSEQ multiplex PCR was the method, and the copy in TCRdb shows in-frame clones only, minus some. The sample yields fewer than 50,000 clones, roughly nine tenths seen once. The sequencing here drew on PBMCs, taken 524 days after transplant. This clonotype was obtained from a human patient who received an intestinal transplant, so some T cells may come from the graft donor. The chain combines TRBV9 with TRBJ2-7; the D gene is possibly TRBD1 (6 bases). In DNA form, the CDR3 reads TGTGCCAGCAGCCTTACAGGGACCCACGAGCAGTACTTC. Translated, it gives CASSLTGTHEQYF.